These 4 T cell receptor beta chains were all obtained from the same sample, sequenced in a study of blood T cell repertoires in COVID-19. Method: immunoSEQ multiplex PCR; TCRdb's copy keeps in-frame clones and lacks some. This table has about 430,000 clones, 80% to 90% appearing once. The sample taken for sequencing was PBMCs or T cells enriched from blood (not recorded which). These receptors were taken from a man under 40 who had recovered from COVID-19.

The V and J genes are TRBV5-1 and TRBJ2-5; D might be TRBD2 (6 bases). The CDR3 runs to 14 residues. Trimming cost V 0 bases and J 5 bases, with 11 bases left between them. CDR1 and CDR2 from the germline V gene are SGHRS and YFSETQ. As DNA, the CDR3 is TGCGCCAGCAGCTTGGTGGCGGGGTGGGAGACCCAGTACTTC. Amino acid sequence: CASSLVAGWETQYF.

The chain recombines TRBV18 with TRBJ1-1; the match to TRBD1 covers 8 bases. The CDR3 sequence is 15 residues long. With V trimmed by 5 bases and J by 6 bases, 11 bases remained unmatched. From germline, CDR1 is KGHSH and CDR2 LQKENI. The CDR3 region has the DNA TGTGCCAGCTCATCCCGGACAGGGCTCTCTTCTGAAGCTTTCTTT. Translated: CASSSRTGLSSEAFF.

The chain uses TRBV5-1 and TRBJ2-6; D uncertain. The germline CDR1 and CDR2 sequences are SGHRS and YFSETQ. This CDR3 has 14 amino acids. V lost 4 bases and J 0 bases, leaving 5 bases between the germline ends. CDR3 in DNA: TGCGCCAGCAGCCTAAGCTCTGGGGCCAACGTCCTGACTTTC. It yields the protein CASSLSSGANVLTF.

A remark on this clone: This sample includes further DNA sequences coding for the same CDR3. The chain uses TRBV19 and TRBJ2-7; TRBD2 matches 7 bases. Looked up from germline, CDR1 is LNHDA and CDR2 is SQIVND (reference sequence). The CDR3 loop spans 14 amino acids. Germline trimming cut 4 bases from V and 0 bases from J; bases unmatched to any gene: 3. CDR3 bases: TGTGCCAGTAGTACTAGCGGCAGCTCCTACGAGCAGTACTTC. This sequence encodes CASSTSGSSYEQYF.